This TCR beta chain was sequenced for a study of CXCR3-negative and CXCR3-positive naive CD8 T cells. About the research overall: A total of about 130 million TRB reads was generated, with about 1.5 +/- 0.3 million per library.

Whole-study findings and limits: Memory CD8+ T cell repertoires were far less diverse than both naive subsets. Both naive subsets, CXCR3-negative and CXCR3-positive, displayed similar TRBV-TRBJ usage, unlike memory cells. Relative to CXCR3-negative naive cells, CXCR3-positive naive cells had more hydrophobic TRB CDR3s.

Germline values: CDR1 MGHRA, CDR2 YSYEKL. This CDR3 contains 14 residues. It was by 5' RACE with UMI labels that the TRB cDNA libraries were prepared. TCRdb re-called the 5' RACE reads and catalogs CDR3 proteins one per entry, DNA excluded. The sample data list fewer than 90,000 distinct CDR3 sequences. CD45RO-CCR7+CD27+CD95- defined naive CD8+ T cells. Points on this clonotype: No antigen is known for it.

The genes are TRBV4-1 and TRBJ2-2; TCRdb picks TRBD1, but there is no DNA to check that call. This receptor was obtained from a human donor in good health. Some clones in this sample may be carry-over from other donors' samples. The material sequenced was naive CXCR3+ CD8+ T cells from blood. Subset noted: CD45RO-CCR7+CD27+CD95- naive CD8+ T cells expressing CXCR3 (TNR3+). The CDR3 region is CASSLQGNTGELFF.